This entry describes one T cell receptor beta chain. CDR3 length: 14 amino acids. Looked up from germline, CDR1 is LNHNV and CDR2 is YYDKDF (reference sequence). The data belong to a study of healthy donors' naive CD4 and CD8 T cells. Looking at the study overall: Donors spanned ages 20-25, 40-50 and 60-70 years, half female.

A linear amplification protocol produced the TCR libraries from 500 ng of total RNA. MiXCR, applied by TCRdb to the reads, yields one record per CDR3 protein. The sample contains 200,000 or so distinct CDR3 sequences, around 74% of which appear only once. This TCR derives from a pool of human donors in good health; the sample pools cells from several healthy donors. The specimen was naive CD4+ and CD8+ T cells sorted from blood, pooled from several donors. This rearrangement joins TRBV15 to TRBJ2-5; D might be TRBD1 (6 bases). CDR3 DNA sequence: TGTGCTACGCACCCACAGGGTTCCCAAGAGACCCAGTACTTC. It encodes CATHPQGSQETQYF.